One sample yielded the 26 T cell receptor beta chains listed below, sequenced in a study of control samples from healthy donors and cancer patients. Profiled with immunoSEQ multiplex PCR; TCRdb holds only in-frame clones, not every one. Of tens of thousands of clones in the sample, about 93% were seen once. The source material was PBMCs. Every receptor here comes from a woman aged 45-65 years with head and neck cancer.

The chain combines TRBV6-5 with TRBJ1-2, with 7 bases aligning to TRBD1. V gave up 10 bases and J gave up 4 bases; unmatched junction bases: 9. This CDR3 is 13 amino acids long. Germline V gives CDR1 MNHEY, CDR2 SVGAGI. The CDR3 protein is CATHRGIAYGYTF. The DNA of the CDR3 is TGTGCCACTCACAGGGGAATAGCCTATGGCTACACCTTC.

The genes are TRBV4-1 and TRBJ2-7, with 10 bases lining up with TRBD1. With V trimmed by 4 bases and J by 4 bases, 10 bases remained unmatched. The CDR3 consists of 16 residues. From germline, CDR1 is MGHRA and CDR2 YSYEKL. CDR3 sequence reads: CASSPLPGQGKYEQYF. In DNA form, the CDR3 reads TGCGCCAGCAGCCCCTTGCCGGGACAGGGGAAATACGAGCAGTACTTC.

V gene TRBV7-7 combines with J gene TRBJ2-1, with TRBD1 as a possible D gene (5 bases). This CDR3 is built from 15 residues. Between the trimmed V and J ends, which lost 5 bases and 4 bases, there was a span of 15 bases. Germline assignment: CDR1 SSHAT and CDR2 FNYEAQ (reference sequence). The CDR3 DNA reads as TGTGCCAGCAGCCTAGGGGAATCCGCTTACAATGAGCAGTTCTTC. It translates to CASSLGESAYNEQFF.

J is TRBJ2-7 and V is TRBV11-2; no clear D gene. The CDR3 spans 12 residues. Germline CDR1 reads SGHAT; CDR2 reads FQNNGV. The V end was cut by 5 bases, the J end by 5 bases, with 10 bases between. The CDR3 region is CASSEFRNEQYF. The CDR3 bases are TGTGCCAGCAGCGAATTTAGGAACGAGCAGTACTTC.

The chain combines TRBV24-1 with TRBJ1-5; D gene uncertain. Trimming removed 5 bases from V and 6 bases from J, with 10 bases in between. This CDR3 has 13 residues. The germline V gene has CDR1 KGHDR and CDR2 SFDVKD. CDR3 nucleotides: TGTGCCACCAGTGTGGGGTGGCTTCAGCCCCAGCATTTT. This sequence encodes CATSVGWLQPQHF.

The rearrangement uses TRBV2 and TRBJ2-1; 10 nucleotides agree with TRBD1. The CDR3 extends over 14 amino acids. Losses at the gene ends were 8 bases for V and 8 bases for J; bases not matched to a gene: 9. Germline CDR1 is SNHLY and CDR2 is FYNNEI. CDR3: CASFRRQGAYEQFF. The CDR3 region has the DNA TGTGCCAGCTTCAGGAGACAGGGGGCCTATGAGCAGTTCTTC.

The chain has TRBV5-1 and TRBJ2-2; D is perhaps TRBD1 (5 bases). The CDR3 length is 13 residues. The ends were cut back, 0 bases at V and 7 bases at J, with 7 bases in the middle. Germline assignment: CDR1 SGHRS and CDR2 YFSETQ. CDR3 amino acids: CASSLEGVGELFF. The CDR3 DNA follows: TGCGCCAGCAGCTTGGAAGGGGTCGGGGAGCTGTTTTTT. The full variable domain, in which reference TRBV5-1 and TRBJ2-2 provide the parts outside the CDR3, is KAGVTQTPRYLIKTRGQQVTLSCSPISGHRSVSWYQQTPGQGLQFLFEYFSETQRNKGNFPGRFSGRQFSNSRSEMNVSTLELGDSALYLCASSLEGVGELFFGEGSRLTVL.

The rearrangement uses TRBV6-6 and TRBJ1-3, with a tentative D call TRBD1 (5 bases). Germline V gene data show CDR1 as MNHNY and CDR2 as SVGAGI (reference sequence). The germline V and J ends were trimmed by 6 bases and 0 bases, with 9 bases remaining between them. The CDR3 loop spans 14 amino acids. The CDR3 region is CASSPRDSGNTIYF. The CDR3 nucleotides read TGTGCCAGCAGCCCCAGGGACTCTGGAAACACCATATATTTT.

The sample holds one count of this clone. The rearrangement links TRBV24-1 to TRBJ1-6; unclear D gene. The germline gives CDR1 KGHDR, CDR2 SFDVKD. V lost 5 bases and J 6 bases, leaving 16 bases between the germline ends. The CDR3 extends over 16 amino acids. CDR3 sequence (DNA): TGTGCCACCAGTGTGTGCCCTAGTCCGACTAATTCACCCCTCCACTTT. Translation gives CATSVCPSPTNSPLHF.

The rearrangement joins TRBV29-1 to TRBJ2-7, with TRBD2 matching over 9 bases. J was trimmed by 2 bases and V by 0 bases; bases with no gene match: 8. This CDR3 is built from 16 residues. The germline gives CDR1 SQVTM, CDR2 ANQGSEA. CDR3 in amino acids: CSVEEDAGGPTYEQYF. CDR3 coding DNA: TGCAGCGTTGAAGAGGATGCGGGAGGGCCGACCTACGAGCAGTACTTC.

The chain combines TRBV2 with TRBJ1-1, with D unresolved. In germline, CDR1 is SNHLY, CDR2 FYNNEI. V was clipped by 7 bases and J by 6 bases, with 18 bases between them. CDR3 length equals 14 residues. CDR3 nucleotide sequence: TGTGCCAGCACCGAACGAGGGAAGGGCTCTGAAGCTTTCTTT. Its translation: CASTERGKGSEAFF.

A few counts support this clone. This chain links TRBV11-2 with TRBJ2-6, with a weak D call TRBD1 (5 bases). The CDR3 has 17 amino acids. Germline lookup yields CDR1 SGHAT and CDR2 FQNNGV. V lost 7 bases, J lost 2 bases, and 18 bases lay in between. CDR3 coding DNA: TGTGCCAGCACCGACGACTCAGGGTTCGCTGGGGCCAACGTCCTGACTTTC. Its translation is CASTDDSGFAGANVLTF.

V is TRBV2 and J is TRBJ2-1; 15 nucleotides align to TRBD2. Germline V gene sequence: CDR1 SNHLY, CDR2 FYNNEI. CDR3 length equals 19 residues. J lost 6 bases, V lost 6 bases, and 15 bases had no gene match. The CDR3, as DNA: TGTGCCAGCAGCTCCTTCGTCTCGGGACTAGCGGGGGGAGGCAATGAGCAGTTCTTC. Its protein is CASSSFVSGLAGGGNEQFF. The variable domain in full, with the rest retrieved from reference TRBV2 and TRBJ2-1, is EPEVTQTPSHQVTQMGQEVILRCVPISNHLYFYWYRQILGQKVEFLVSFYNNEISEKSEIFDDQFSVERPDGSNFTLKIRSTKLEDSAMYFCASSSFVSGLAGGGNEQFFGPGTRLTVL.

This clone was counted once. This chain connects TRBV6-5 to TRBJ1-2; D gene uncertain. CDR1 is MNHEY and CDR2 is SVGAGI in the germline V gene. The CDR3 sequence is 14 residues long. Trimming left V 6 bases short and J 8 bases short, with 19 bases between. CDR3 bases: TGTGCCAGCAGACGGGAGGCAGAGGGAGCCGGCTACACCTTC. It codes for CASRREAEGAGYTF.

The genes are TRBV9 and TRBJ1-1, with D perhaps matching TRBD1 (5 bases). The length of the CDR3 is 14 residues. Trimming took 1 base from V and 1 from J, leaving 8 bases between them. Germline V lookup: CDR1 SGDLS, CDR2 YYNGEE. The CDR3 DNA reads TGTGCCAGCAGCGTAATAGGGGAGAACACTGAAGCTTTCTTT. Translating gives CASSVIGENTEAFF.

The V and J genes are TRBV4-1 and TRBJ1-4; D uncertain. The CDR3 has 16 amino acids. Trimming removed 3 bases from V and 4 bases from J, with 15 bases in between. CDR1 MGHRA and CDR2 YSYEKL come from the germline V gene. CDR3 DNA: TGCGCCAGCAGCCACTCAAGTGAACGGGGTAATGAAAAACTGTTTTTT. Protein sequence: CASSHSSERGNEKLFF.

The genes are TRBV7-2 and TRBJ2-7; 9 positions agree with TRBD2. This CDR3 contains 15 residues. Germline V CDR1 and CDR2: SGHTA, FQGNSA. J gave up 3 bases and V 4 bases, and 7 bases lay outside the gene matches. CDR3 sequence reads: CASSSSTSGYYEQYF. DNA of the CDR3: TGTGCCAGCAGCTCTTCCACTAGCGGGTACTACGAGCAGTACTTC.

The V gene is TRBV7-9, the J gene TRBJ1-4; a possible D gene is TRBD1 (6 bases). The germline CDR1 and CDR2 sequences are SEHNR and FQNEAQ (reference sequence). This CDR3 comprises 15 residues. V lost 1 base and J 3 bases, leaving 9 bases between the germline ends. Here the CDR3 DNA reads TGTGCCAGCAGCTTAGTAGGGGGTTCTAATGAAAAACTGTTTTTT. Its translation: CASSLVGGSNEKLFF.

The chain carries TRBV1 and TRBJ1-4; the table's D gene call, TRBD1, was not cross checked with the DNA. TRBV1 is an annotated pseudogene. The CDR3 has 18 residues. In DNA form, the CDR3 reads TGCACCAGCAGCCAAGATCGACTACGACAGGGGATGGGGGAAAAACTGTTTTTT. Translated: CTSSQDRLRQGMGEKLFF.

V is TRBV6-5 and J is TRBJ2-1, with D hard to call. The CDR3 consists of 13 residues. CDR1 and CDR2 from the germline V gene are MNHEY and SVGAGI. The V end was cut by 5 bases, the J end by 8 bases, with 13 bases between. The CDR3: CASSRALPDEQFF. The CDR3 region has the DNA TGTGCCAGCAGTCGGGCCCTGCCCGATGAGCAGTTCTTC.

The chain recombines TRBV4-1 with TRBJ1-5; the D gene is possibly TRBD1 (5 bases). CDR1 and CDR2 from the germline V gene are MGHRA and YSYEKL. V was shortened by 0 bases and J by 2 bases, with 17 bases between the two germline ends. The CDR3 covers 18 residues. The CDR3 reads CASSQDGAGTVGNQPQHF. CDR3 nucleotide sequence: TGCGCCAGCAGCCAAGATGGTGCCGGGACGGTGGGCAATCAGCCCCAGCATTTT.

The chain couples TRBV7-6 to TRBJ2-2, with D tentatively TRBD1 (6 bases). Germline V gene lookup returns CDR1 SGHVS and CDR2 FNYEAQ. V dropped 5 bases and J dropped 2 bases, with 21 bases sitting between them. The CDR3 runs to 18 residues. CDR3 nucleotide sequence: TGTGCCAGCAGCCGCTCAGGCCCGGGACAAATAAACACCGGGGAGCTGTTTTTT. Protein product: CASSRSGPGQINTGELFF.

The chain has TRBV5-1 and TRBJ2-7; D unclear. Germline assignment: CDR1 SGHRS and CDR2 YFSETQ. V dropped 0 bases and J dropped 5 bases, with 3 bases sitting between them. The CDR3 runs 11 residues. The CDR3 DNA is TGCGCCAGCAGCTTGGACAACGAGCAGTACTTC. Translation: CASSLDNEQYF.

The chain employs TRBV28 and TRBJ1-2, with D hard to call. CDR1 and CDR2 (germline): MDHEN, SYDVKM. The CDR3 is 12 amino acids. Deletions cut 2 bases from V and 6 bases from J, with 7 bases between. The CDR3 nucleotides are TGTGCCAGCAGTTTACGGTCTGATGGCTACACCTTC. This translates into CASSLRSDGYTF.

The rearrangement uses TRBV6-5 and TRBJ2-1; TRBD2 matches 13 bases. J was trimmed by 7 bases and V by 7 bases; bases with no gene match: 7. CDR3 length: 15 residues. Germline V gives CDR1 MNHEY, CDR2 SVGAGI. This CDR3 reads CASIGGLAGRNEQFF. The CDR3 DNA reads TGTGCCAGCATTGGGGGACTAGCGGGGAGGAATGAGCAGTTCTTC.

This sequence joins TRBV6-5 and TRBJ2-5; 7 nucleotides agree with TRBD1. Germline V CDR1 and CDR2: MNHEY, SVGAGI. This CDR3 contains 14 residues. V shed 4 bases, J shed 4 bases, and the junction held 6 bases outside the gene matches. The chain's CDR3 is CASSLMRGPETQYF. The CDR3 nucleotides read TGTGCCAGCAGTTTGATGAGGGGGCCAGAGACCCAGTACTTC.